This is a list of T cell receptor beta chains from one sample in a study of cytomegalovirus exposure and HLA in healthy donors. Libraries were prepared by immunoSEQ multiplex PCR; TCRdb keeps only in-frame clonotypes and omits some of them. This table lists about 160,000 clones. What was sequenced was PBMCs. Every receptor here comes from a woman aged 45 to 65 in good health and CMV-seronegative. Each CDR3 is given with its conserved first and last residue. D genes are given only for firm matches.

d_call	v_call	j_call	cdr3_nt	cdr3_aa
TRBD1	TRBV4-1	TRBJ1-2	TGCGCCAGCAGCCAAGTTGAAGGACAGGGACTTTATGGCTACACCTTC	CASSQVEGQGLYGYTF
-	TRBV7-2	TRBJ1-5	TGTGCCAGCAGCTTAGGGGGGGTTGTTCAGCCCCAGCATTTT	CASSLGGVVQPQHF
-	TRBV18	TRBJ2-1	TGTGCCAGCAGGGGGACGATTGAGGGAAACAATGAGCAGTTCTTC	CASRGTIEGNNEQFF
TRBD2	TRBV4-1	TRBJ2-1	TGCGCCAGCAGCCGACTAGCGGGTCACTACAATGAGCAGTTCTTC	CASSRLAGHYNEQFF
-	TRBV7-2	TRBJ2-5	TGTGCCAGCAGCTTAGAGAGGGTTAAAGAGACCCAGTACTTC	CASSLERVKETQYF
-	TRBV15	TRBJ1-3	TGTGCCACCAGCAGAGATCCGGGAGCGGCTGGAAACACCATATATTTT	CATSRDPGAAGNTIYF
TRBD1	TRBV27	TRBJ1-1	TGTGCCAGCCGCTACCGGGACAGGGGATTGAGGATGAACACTGAAGCTTTCTTT	CASRYRDRGLRMNTEAFF
TRBD1	TRBV4-2	TRBJ2-3	TGTGCCAGCAGCCAACCCCGGGGACAGGGGTACACAGATACGCAGTATTTT	CASSQPRGQGYTDTQYF
-	TRBV30	TRBJ2-1	TGTGCCTGGGACTATGCGGGCCTCTCCTACAATGAGCAGTTCTTC	CAWDYAGLSYNEQFF
-	TRBV9	TRBJ2-2	TGTGCCAGCAGCGTAGGTAGGGGGTACGCCGGGGAGCTGTTTTTT	CASSVGRGYAGELFF
-	TRBV5-5	TRBJ2-2	TGTGCCAGCAGCTTGGATACATCTGGCGGGGAGCTGTTTTTT	CASSLDTSGGELFF
-	TRBV5-1	TRBJ2-3	TGCGCCAGCAGCTTGGCAGGGGCCCAAAGCACAGATACGCAGTATTTT	CASSLAGAQSTDTQYF
-	TRBV4-1	TRBJ2-7	TGCGCCAGCAGCCATTCCCTCGACAAGAAGAAGTCCTACGAGCAGTACTTC	CASSHSLDKKKSYEQYF
TRBD2	TRBV10-2	TRBJ2-7	TGCGCCAGCATAAGTGGGAGGGCCTTCCACGAGCAGTACTTC	CASISGRAFHEQYF
TRBD1	TRBV5-6	TRBJ2-6	TGTGCCAGCAGCTTGGGTGGGACAGGGGTAGCTGGGGCCAACGTCCTGACTTTC	CASSLGGTGVAGANVLTF
TRBD2	TRBV6-5	TRBJ2-7	TGTGCCAGCAGTTACACGGGGGGGGCGGGGGAGCAGTACTTC	CASSYTGGAGEQYF
-	TRBV7-9	TRBJ1-1	TGTGCCAGCAGCGCGGATACTAACACTGAAGCTTTCTTT	CASSADTNTEAFF
-	TRBV11-3	TRBJ2-7	TGTGCCAGCAGCTTAGACGGGGACGAGCAGTACTTC	CASSLDGDEQYF
-	TRBV6-6	TRBJ1-1	TGTGCCAGCAGTTACTCACGGGGATGGTCCACTGAAGCTTTCTTT	CASSYSRGWSTEAFF
TRBD1	TRBV5-6	TRBJ2-5	TGTGCCAGCGGAGGGACAGGGGAACTAGAGACCCAGTACTTC	CASGGTGELETQYF
-	TRBV20-1	TRBJ2-7	TGCAGTGCCCACAGCTCCTACGAGCAGTACTTC	CSAHSSYEQYF
-	TRBV5-5	TRBJ2-7	TGTGCCAGCAGTTCCTCGGGAGAGTCCTCCTACGAGCAGTACTTC	CASSSSGESSYEQYF
-	TRBV6-4	TRBJ1-1	TGTGCCAGCAGTCGGGGTGAGAACACTGAAGCTTTCTTT	CASSRGENTEAFF
-	TRBV19	TRBJ1-2	TGTGCCAGTAGGCAGGGGCCCTATGGCTACACCTTC	CASRQGPYGYTF
TRBD2	TRBV4-2	TRBJ2-7	TGTGCCAGCAGCCTCACTAGCGGGGCCTCCTACGAGCAGTACTTC	CASSLTSGASYEQYF
-	TRBV4-2	TRBJ2-1	TGTGCCAGCAGCCAAGATCTTAGCGATAGCTCCTACAATGAGCAGTTCTTC	CASSQDLSDSSYNEQFF
-	TRBV30	TRBJ2-5	TGTGCCTGGAGTATCTCCCCCAACAACCCTCCCCGGTACTTC	CAWSISPNNPPRYF
-	TRBV19	TRBJ1-5	TGTGCCAGTAGTAAGGACAGATGGAATCAGCCCCAGCATTTT	CASSKDRWNQPQHF
TRBD2	TRBV11-3	TRBJ2-1	TGTGCCAGCAGCCATAGCGGGGCCAATGAGCAGTTCTTC	CASSHSGANEQFF
TRBD1	TRBV6-1	TRBJ2-1	TGTGCCATGACAGGGGGCATCTACAATGAGCAGTTCTTC	CAMTGGIYNEQFF
TRBD1	TRBV6-5	TRBJ1-4	TGTGCCAGCAGTTACTCGGACAGGGAATCTAGAAAACTGTTTTTT	CASSYSDRESRKLFF
-	TRBV18	TRBJ2-7	TGTGCCAGCTCACCAAGACAGCAATCCTACGAGCAGTACTTC	CASSPRQQSYEQYF
-	TRBV4-1	TRBJ2-2	TGCGCCAGCAGCCTGACCAACGGGGCCGGGGAGCTGTTTTTT	CASSLTNGAGELFF
TRBD1	TRBV6-5	TRBJ1-1	TGTGCCGTCGTCTCCGGGACAGACATGAACACTGAAGCTTTCTTT	CAVVSGTDMNTEAFF
-	TRBV28	TRBJ1-5	TGTGCCAGCCTGTCGGGTTTACAGCCCCAGCATTTT	CASLSGLQPQHF
TRBD2	TRBV9	TRBJ2-1	TGTGCCAGCAGCACAACTAGCGGCAATGAGCAGTTCTTC	CASSTTSGNEQFF
TRBD2	TRBV5-1	TRBJ2-7	TGCGCCAGCAGCTTGGGACTAGCGGGAGAGGTCGACGAGCAGTACTTC	CASSLGLAGEVDEQYF
-	TRBV2	TRBJ1-5	TGTGCCAGCAGCTGGGGGGACGTATCCAATCAGCCCCAGCATTTT	CASSWGDVSNQPQHF
-	TRBV5-1	TRBJ2-5	TGCGCCAGCAGCTTGGAACAGCATGAGCAGTACTTC	CASSLEQHEQYF
TRBD1	TRBV5-1	TRBJ2-3	TGCGCCAGCAGCCCTGCGGGGACAGGGAGCACAGATACGCAGTATTTT	CASSPAGTGSTDTQYF
-	TRBV6-5	TRBJ1-6	TGTGCCAGCAGAGCCGGGACATCCTCACCCCTCCACTTT	CASRAGTSSPLHF
-	TRBV29-1	TRBJ1-1	TGCAGCGGGGGACGGGCGGGATTGAACACTGAAGCTTTCTTT	CSGGRAGLNTEAFF
-	TRBV7-8	TRBJ2-3	TGTGCCAGCAGCGAGGGCCACGCAGGGGTCTTCACAGATACGCAGTATTTT	CASSEGHAGVFTDTQYF
-	TRBV9	TRBJ2-5	TGTGCCAGCAGCGTAGGAACAGAAGAGACCCAGTACTTC	CASSVGTEETQYF
-	TRBV28	TRBJ1-4	TGTGCCAGCAGTCTAACAGGGTTCGACAGTGAAAAACTGTTTTTT	CASSLTGFDSEKLFF
-	TRBV5-4	TRBJ2-3	TGTGCCAGCAGCTTGGCGAGCCCAGATACGCAGTATTTT	CASSLASPDTQYF
TRBD2	TRBV19	TRBJ2-3	TGTGCCAGTAGGATCACCCCACTAGCGAACACGCAGTATTTT	CASRITPLANTQYF
TRBD2	TRBV4-2	TRBJ2-7	TGTGCCAGCAGCCAAGCGGCGGGAGCATTAAACTCCTACGAGCAGTACTTC	CASSQAAGALNSYEQYF
-	TRBV5-1	TRBJ2-1	TGCGCCAGCAGCGACCGGGACTGGTCCAATGAGCAGTTCTTC	CASSDRDWSNEQFF
TRBD1	TRBV7-2	TRBJ1-6	TGTGCCAGCAGCAGGGGACAGCCAGGAATTTATAATTCACCCCTCCACTTT	CASSRGQPGIYNSPLHF
-	TRBV19	TRBJ1-5	TGTGCCAGTAGTATCCCCCTTGGGGGGTCTGCCCAGCATTTT	CASSIPLGGSAQHF
-	TRBV5-1	TRBJ2-3	TGCGCCAGCAGCCTCGGGAGCACAGATACGCAGTATTTT	CASSLGSTDTQYF